This TCR beta chain was captured by sequencing in a study of cytomegalovirus exposure and HLA in healthy donors. CDR1 is LNHDA and CDR2 is SQIVND in the germline V gene (reference sequence). The CDR3 is made up of 14 amino acids. Trimming removed 6 bases at V and 6 bases at J, with 16 bases between. The PCR was carried out with 60 Vbeta primers and 13 Jbeta primers. Only in-frame clones appear in the TCRdb table, and some are missing; sequencing was by immunoSEQ multiplex PCR. The repertoire has around 94,000 clones, 50% to 75% of them found once; the top ten carry roughly 3.9%. This TCR came from a man aged 25 to 45 in good health and CMV-seronegative. The sequenced sample consisted of PBMCs. The chain has TRBV19 and TRBJ2-3; D is ambiguous. The CDR3 sequence: CASRAIFSADTQYF. CDR3 nucleotides: TGTGCCAGTAGAGCCATTTTCTCCGCGGATACGCAGTATTTT.